Below, 13 T cell receptor beta chains from the same sample are listed, as sequenced in a study of high-grade serous ovarian cancer treatment subgroups. This table comes from immunoSEQ multiplex PCR, and its TCRdb copy is limited to in-frame clones, with some not included. This table has thousands of clones, about 80% appearing once. The tumor samples were collected prior to definitive surgery or chemotherapy. The specimen sequenced was tumor tissue. The origin of the receptors is a human donor with high-grade serous ovarian cancer.

The chain is built from TRBV7-2 and TRBJ2-5; D ambiguous. This CDR3 comprises 14 residues. V was clipped by 1 base and J by 5 bases, with 11 bases between them. Looked up from germline, CDR1 is SGHTA and CDR2 is FQGNSA. The CDR3 region is CASSLGPASETQYF. CDR3 nucleotides: TGTGCCAGCAGCTTAGGTCCGGCCTCGGAGACCCAGTACTTC.

This clone occurred a few times. The chain has TRBV9 and TRBJ1-6; a possible D gene is TRBD1 (6 bases). The germline CDR1 and CDR2 sequences are SGDLS and YYNGEE. The CDR3 extends over 14 amino acids. V lost 2 bases and J 9 bases, leaving 12 bases between the germline ends. The CDR3 nucleotides are TGTGCCAGCAGCGTTGAGGGGGACGTTTCACCCCTCCACTTT. Encoded protein: CASSVEGDVSPLHF.

The chain carries TRBV5-5 and TRBJ2-1, with D uncertain. Germline CDR1 reads SGHKS; CDR2 reads YYEKEE (reference sequence). The CDR3 has 16 residues. Trimming stripped 2 bases from V and 0 bases from J, with 12 bases between. The CDR3 loop reads CASSFDGELSYNEQFF. In DNA form, the CDR3 reads TGTGCCAGCAGCTTTGACGGAGAACTCTCCTACAATGAGCAGTTCTTC. Supplemented by reference TRBV5-5 and TRBJ2-1, the full variable domain reads DAGVTQSPTHLIKTRGQQVTLRCSPISGHKSVSWYQQVLGQGPQFIFQYYEKEERGRGNFPDRFSARQFPNYSSELNVNALLLGDSALYLCASSFDGELSYNEQFFGPGTRLTVL.

The chain is built from TRBV4-1 and TRBJ2-3; the D gene is possibly TRBD2 (5 bases). The CDR3 consists of 15 residues. V shed 2 bases and J shed 4 bases, with 13 bases lying between them. Looked up from germline, CDR1 is MGHRA and CDR2 is YSYEKL. The CDR3 bases are TGCGCCAGCAGCCAACGAGGGAGCGCTGCAGATACGCAGTATTTT. Residues: CASSQRGSAADTQYF.

The chain joins TRBV9 to TRBJ1-1, with D possibly TRBD1 on 5 matching bases. Germline V CDR1 and CDR2: SGDLS, YYNGEE. The V end was cut by 3 bases, the J end by 0 bases, with 18 bases between. This CDR3 has 17 residues. CDR3 bases: TGTGCCAGCAGCGCCGGCCGGGACGCACGCATGAACACTGAAGCTTTCTTT. This encodes CASSAGRDARMNTEAFF.

The J gene is TRBJ1-1, the V gene TRBV5-1; 10 bases line up with TRBD1. The CDR3 covers 18 residues. With 0 bases clipped from V and 3 bases from J, the junction kept 11 bases outside the gene matches. From germline, CDR1 is SGHRS and CDR2 YFSETQ. CDR3 region: CASSLDYRGTGDDTEAFF. The CDR3, as DNA: TGCGCCAGCAGCTTGGATTACAGGGGGACAGGGGACGACACTGAAGCTTTCTTT.

This clone was detected a few times. The CDR3, as DNA: TGTGCCAGCACCTACAGGGGGACTGAAGCTTTCTTT. Protein sequence: CASTYRGTEAFF. The V and J genes are TRBV2 and TRBJ1-1; 8 bases match TRBD1. This CDR3 spans 12 amino acids. From germline, CDR1 is SNHLY and CDR2 FYNNEI. V lost 7 bases to trimming and J lost 5 bases; unmatched junction nucleotides: 3.

The genes are TRBV6-6 and TRBJ2-7, with 9 bases that match TRBD1. Trimming at V came to 6 bases and at J to 6 bases, leaving 9 bases not matched to a gene. The CDR3 loop spans 14 amino acids. In germline, CDR1 is MNHNY, CDR2 SVGAGI (reference sequence). The CDR3, as DNA: TGTGCCAGCAGGTCAACAGGGGGCGCGGGCGAGCAGTACTTC. It is translated as CASRSTGGAGEQYF.

The chain joins TRBV7-2 to TRBJ1-2; D may be TRBD1 (5 bases). Germline-derived CDR1 and CDR2 are SGHTA and FQGNSA. The CDR3 consists of 13 residues. Trimming took off 5 bases at V and 7 bases at J, with 14 bases between the two ends. The CDR3 sequence: CASSPVGVSGYTF. CDR3 nucleotide sequence: TGTGCCAGCAGCCCGGTGGGGGTGAGTGGCTACACCTTC.

V gene TRBV11-2 combines with J gene TRBJ2-3; 16 bases agree with TRBD2. Germline V gene data show CDR1 as SGHAT and CDR2 as FQNNGV. Germline trimming cut 3 bases from V and 5 bases from J; bases unmatched to any gene: 5. The length of the CDR3 is 17 residues. The chain's CDR3 is CASSLGLAGGQVDTQYF. The CDR3 DNA reads TGTGCCAGCAGCTTGGGACTAGCGGGGGGGCAGGTAGATACGCAGTATTTT.

V usage is TRBV5-8 and J usage is TRBJ1-1, with D uncertain. The CDR3 loop spans 14 amino acids. CDR1 is SGHTS, CDR2 YDEGEE, per germline. V was shortened by 4 bases and J by 4 bases, with 14 bases between the two germline ends. The CDR3 here is CASSLGGWGTEAFF. For the CDR3, the DNA is TGTGCCAGCAGCCTCGGTGGCTGGGGCACTGAAGCTTTCTTT.

This sequence joins TRBV11-2 and TRBJ2-1, with TRBD2 matching over 10 bases. The CDR3 is made up of 14 amino acids. Trimming at V came to 5 bases and at J to 6 bases, leaving 4 bases not matched to a gene. Looked up from germline, CDR1 is SGHAT and CDR2 is FQNNGV. The CDR3 region has the DNA TGTGCCAGCAGCCTTCGGACTAGCGGCAATGAGCAGTTCTTC. Protein product: CASSLRTSGNEQFF.

The chain has TRBV11-2 and TRBJ1-2; the D is unclear. From germline, CDR1 is SGHAT and CDR2 FQNNGV. The V end was cut by 3 bases, the J end by 0 bases, with 14 bases between. The CDR3 is 16 residues long. The CDR3 loop reads CASSFGEPRTNYGYTF. CDR3 DNA sequence: TGTGCCAGCAGCTTTGGTGAACCGCGGACTAACTATGGCTACACCTTC.